The source of this T cell receptor (beta chain) is a study of blood T cell repertoires in COVID-19. Study context: Material from acute and convalescent COVID-19 was sourced from the United States, Italy and Spain. Sources were T cells, B-cell-depleted T cells, or PBMCs; the material itself was cDNA or gDNA.

Produced via immunoSEQ multiplex PCR; TCRdb's table is partial and in-frame only. This table holds approximately 150,000 clones, around 82% found once. Trimming took 7 bases from V and 4 from J, leaving 19 bases between them. The CDR3 length is 15 residues. Per the germline V gene, CDR1 is LNHDA and CDR2 is SQIVND (reference sequence). This sequence originates from an older woman who had recovered from COVID-19. The sample consisted of peripheral blood. V is TRBV19 and J is TRBJ1-2, with D perhaps TRBD1 (6 bases). The CDR3 loop is CASTLRHGQSYGYTF. The CDR3 DNA follows: TGTGCCAGTACTCTACGACACGGACAGTCCTATGGCTACACCTTC.